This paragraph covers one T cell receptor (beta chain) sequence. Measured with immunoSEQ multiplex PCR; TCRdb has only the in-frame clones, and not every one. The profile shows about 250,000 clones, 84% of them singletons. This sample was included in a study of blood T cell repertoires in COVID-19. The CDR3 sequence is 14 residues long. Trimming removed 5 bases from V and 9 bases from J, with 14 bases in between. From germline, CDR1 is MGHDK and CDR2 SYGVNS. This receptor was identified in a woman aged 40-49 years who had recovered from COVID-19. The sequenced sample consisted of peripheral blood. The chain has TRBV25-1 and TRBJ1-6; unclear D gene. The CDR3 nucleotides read TGTGCCAGCAGTCCGGGAGGGTCGCCTTCACCCCTCCACTTT. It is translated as CASSPGGSPSPLHF. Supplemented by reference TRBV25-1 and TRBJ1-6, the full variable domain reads EADIYQTPRYLVIGTGKKITLECSQTMGHDKMYWYQQDPGMELHLIHYSYGVNSTEKGDLSSESTVSRIRTEHFPLTLESARPSHTSQYLCASSPGGSPSPLHFGNGTRLTVT.